The rows below give T cell receptor beta chains drawn from one sample of a study of response to subunit inactivated influenza vaccine. From the RT-PCR reads, TCRdb called clonotypes with MiXCR, one entry per CDR3 protein. Of 450,000 to 600,000 distinct CDR3 sequences in the sample, approximately 16% are singletons; the top ten hold 3% to 3.5%. Sequenced material: CD4+ T cells sorted from PBMCs, taken around 25 months after vaccination. Receptors originate from a man aged 45-69 years who received an inactivated influenza vaccine. Both conserved end residues are part of each CDR3. Each record gives: clone size, V gene, D gene, J gene, CDR3 protein, CDR3 DNA. A D gene is named only where the DNA matches it firmly. Clone sizes are given selectively: once, few, many, or a class where the clone is expanded.

clone size: NA; V gene: TRBV6-5; D gene: NA; J gene: TRBJ2-1; CDR3 protein: CASSYSRHEQFF; CDR3 DNA: TGTGCCAGCAGTTACTCACGTCATGAGCAGTTCTTC
clone size: many; V gene: TRBV5-1; D gene: TRBD2; J gene: TRBJ2-6; CDR3 protein: CASSSGTSGAGANVLTF; CDR3 DNA: TGCGCCAGCAGCTCCGGGACTAGCGGGGCTGGGGCCAACGTCCTGACTTTC
clone size: NA; V gene: TRBV7-9; D gene: NA; J gene: TRBJ2-5; CDR3 protein: CASSLQGTSIAQYF; CDR3 DNA: TGTGCCAGCAGCCTCCAGGGGACCTCAATCGCCCAGTACTTC
clone size: few; V gene: TRBV2; D gene: TRBD2; J gene: TRBJ2-3; CDR3 protein: CASSQGTSGTLSDTQYF; CDR3 DNA: TGTGCCAGCAGTCAGGGGACTAGCGGGACCCTTTCGGATACGCAGTATTTT
clone size: many; V gene: TRBV12-3/TRBV12-4; D gene: NA; J gene: TRBJ2-3; CDR3 protein: CASSWSGLSTDTQYF; CDR3 DNA: TGTGCCAGCAGTTGGTCGGGACTTAGCACAGATACGCAGTATTTT
clone size: few; V gene: TRBV4-1; D gene: TRBD1; J gene: TRBJ1-2; CDR3 protein: CASSQDPGQGRYGYTF; CDR3 DNA: TGCGCCAGCAGCCAAGATCCTGGACAGGGAAGATATGGCTACACCTTC
clone size: few; V gene: TRBV3-1; D gene: TRBD2; J gene: TRBJ2-3; CDR3 protein: CASRESGGDTDTQYF; CDR3 DNA: TGTGCCAGCAGGGAGAGCGGGGGAGACACAGATACGCAGTATTTT
clone size: few; V gene: TRBV4-3; D gene: NA; J gene: TRBJ1-1; CDR3 protein: CASSQSNSGQRAFF; CDR3 DNA: TGCGCCAGCAGCCAATCGAACTCAGGGCAGCGGGCTTTCTTT
clone size: NA; V gene: TRBV9; D gene: TRBD1; J gene: TRBJ1-6; CDR3 protein: CASSVGTGENSPLHF; CDR3 DNA: TGTGCCAGCAGCGTAGGAACAGGGGAGAATTCACCCCTCCACTTT
clone size: many; V gene: TRBV3-1; D gene: NA; J gene: TRBJ2-1; CDR3 protein: CASSHDLYNEQFF; CDR3 DNA: TGTGCCAGCAGCCATGATTTATACAATGAGCAGTTCTTC
clone size: many; V gene: TRBV3-1; D gene: TRBD1; J gene: TRBJ1-1; CDR3 protein: CASSRPGTGNTEAFF; CDR3 DNA: TGTGCCAGCAGCCGACCCGGGACAGGGAACACTGAAGCTTTCTTT
clone size: many; V gene: TRBV29-1; D gene: TRBD1; J gene: TRBJ2-1; CDR3 protein: CSVVTGAYNEQFF; CDR3 DNA: TGCAGCGTAGTGACAGGGGCCTACAATGAGCAGTTCTTC
clone size: NA; V gene: TRBV3-1; D gene: NA; J gene: TRBJ2-2; CDR3 protein: CASSLRPGVGTGELFF; CDR3 DNA: TGTGCCAGCAGCCTCAGACCCGGGGTGGGCACCGGGGAGCTGTTTTTT
clone size: NA; V gene: TRBV6-1; D gene: TRBD1; J gene: TRBJ1-5; CDR3 protein: CASRRGLWDRPISNQPQHF; CDR3 DNA: TGTGCCAGCAGGAGGGGGCTTTGGGACAGGCCGATTAGCAATCAGCCCCAGCATTTT
clone size: few; V gene: TRBV25-1; D gene: TRBD1; J gene: TRBJ1-2; CDR3 protein: CASSKQGNYGYTF; CDR3 DNA: TGTGCCAGCAGCAAACAGGGGAACTATGGCTACACCTTC
clone size: NA; V gene: TRBV7-2; D gene: TRBD2; J gene: TRBJ2-1; CDR3 protein: CASRAAGGPANEQFF; CDR3 DNA: TGTGCCAGCAGGGCAGCGGGAGGGCCAGCCAATGAGCAGTTCTTC
clone size: few; V gene: TRBV18; D gene: NA; J gene: TRBJ2-7; CDR3 protein: CASSKPPGSTGYEQYF; CDR3 DNA: TGTGCCAGCTCGAAACCCCCAGGGTCAACCGGGTACGAGCAGTACTTC
clone size: NA; V gene: TRBV5-1; D gene: NA; J gene: TRBJ2-5; CDR3 protein: CASFVSGGETQYF; CDR3 DNA: TGCGCCAGTTTCGTGAGCGGTGGGGAGACCCAGTACTTC
clone size: NA; V gene: TRBV4-2; D gene: TRBD2; J gene: TRBJ2-7; CDR3 protein: CASSQVVGLAGGPSHEQYF; CDR3 DNA: TGTGCCAGCAGCCAAGTCGTGGGTCTAGCGGGAGGGCCTTCCCACGAGCAGTACTTC
clone size: NA; V gene: TRBV30; D gene: TRBD1; J gene: TRBJ1-4; CDR3 protein: CAWVTGNGEKLFF; CDR3 DNA: TGTGCCTGGGTGACAGGGAATGGTGAAAAACTGTTTTTT
clone size: few; V gene: TRBV11-2; D gene: TRBD2; J gene: TRBJ2-2; CDR3 protein: CASSLEASGRAYPGELFF; CDR3 DNA: TGTGCCAGCAGCTTAGAGGCTAGCGGGAGGGCTTATCCCGGGGAGCTGTTTTTT
clone size: NA; V gene: TRBV4-3; D gene: NA; J gene: TRBJ2-1; CDR3 protein: CASSQEPNTYNEQFF; CDR3 DNA: TGCGCCAGCAGCCAAGAGCCGAACACCTACAATGAGCAGTTCTTC
clone size: NA; V gene: TRBV20-1; D gene: NA; J gene: TRBJ2-4; CDR3 protein: CSARDSSLAKNIQYF; CDR3 DNA: TGCAGTGCTAGGGACAGTTCCCTAGCCAAAAACATTCAGTACTTC
clone size: NA; V gene: TRBV7-9; D gene: TRBD1; J gene: TRBJ1-2; CDR3 protein: CASSFHGTVLKEGYTF; CDR3 DNA: TGTGCCAGCAGCTTTCACGGGACAGTGCTTAAGGAAGGCTACACCTTC
clone size: few; V gene: TRBV9; D gene: NA; J gene: TRBJ1-1; CDR3 protein: CASSVESRNTEAFF; CDR3 DNA: TGTGCCAGCAGCGTAGAAAGCAGGAACACTGAAGCTTTCTTT
clone size: NA; V gene: TRBV27; D gene: TRBD2; J gene: TRBJ2-7; CDR3 protein: CASSLGHGTINYEQYF; CDR3 DNA: TGTGCCAGCAGTTTGGGGCACGGGACTATTAACTACGAGCAGTACTTC
clone size: few; V gene: TRBV27; D gene: NA; J gene: TRBJ2-7; CDR3 protein: CASSFSAQPPYEQYF; CDR3 DNA: TGTGCCAGCAGTTTTAGTGCCCAGCCTCCCTACGAGCAGTACTTC
clone size: few; V gene: TRBV10-3; D gene: TRBD2; J gene: TRBJ2-1; CDR3 protein: CATEASGGLSYNEQFF; CDR3 DNA: TGTGCCACGGAGGCGAGCGGGGGTCTCTCCTACAATGAGCAGTTCTTC
clone size: few; V gene: TRBV20-1; D gene: NA; J gene: TRBJ1-2; CDR3 protein: CSAITGYGYTF; CDR3 DNA: TGCAGTGCTATAACAGGGTATGGCTACACCTTC
clone size: few; V gene: TRBV9; D gene: TRBD2; J gene: TRBJ2-2; CDR3 protein: CASSVTSGRFTGELFF; CDR3 DNA: TGTGCCAGCAGCGTAACGAGCGGGAGGTTCACCGGGGAGCTGTTTTTT
clone size: once; V gene: TRBV5-1; D gene: TRBD2; J gene: TRBJ2-1; CDR3 protein: CASSGGLAKPGSEFF; CDR3 DNA: TGCGCCAGCAGCGGCGGACTAGCGAAACCGGGGAGCGAGTTCTTC
clone size: few; V gene: TRBV18; D gene: TRBD1; J gene: TRBJ2-2; CDR3 protein: CASSPLTGTDTGELFF; CDR3 DNA: TGTGCCAGCTCACCACTGACAGGGACGGACACCGGGGAGCTGTTTTTT